A single sample is the source of the 32 T cell receptor beta chains below, sequenced in a study of T cells in Graves' hyperthyroidism and ophthalmopathy. Researchers took RNA transcripts and amplified the TCR beta CDR3 regions from them. Primed by the HTBI set, a first-round RT-PCR was run on the TCR CDR3. One entry per CDR3 protein results from TCRdb running MiXCR on the multiplex PCR reads. This sample carries about 690,000 distinct CDR3 sequences, 15% to 20% of them seen once, and the ten largest clones take around 15%. The specimen sequenced was blood. The receptors were sampled from a man aged 45-65 years with Graves' hyperthyroidism.

Ten or more counts support this clonotype. J is TRBJ2-7 and V is TRBV9; 8 nucleotides agree with TRBD2. J gave up 2 bases and V 1 base, and 2 bases lay outside the gene matches. The CDR3 is made up of 14 amino acids. Germline assignment: CDR1 SGDLS and CDR2 YYNGEE. This chain's CDR3 is CASSVTSGAYEQYF. CDR3 sequence (DNA): TGTGCCAGCAGCGTAACTAGCGGAGCCTACGAGCAGTACTTC.

V usage is TRBV5-1 and J usage is TRBJ1-5, with 7 bases identical to TRBD1. The V gene end was trimmed by 0 bases and the J gene end by 5 bases; junction bases not matched to a gene: 8. From germline, CDR1 is SGHRS and CDR2 YFSETQ. The CDR3 consists of 16 residues. CDR3 loop: CASSLAPGQFDQPQHF. The CDR3 nucleotides read TGCGCCAGCAGCTTGGCGCCGGGACAGTTTGATCAGCCCCAGCATTTT.

This clonotype was counted at least ten times. The chain employs TRBV30 and TRBJ2-7, with 7 positions matching TRBD1. CDR3 length: 16 residues. Per the germline V gene, CDR1 is GTSNPN and CDR2 is SVGIG (reference sequence). The V segment lost 0 bases and the J segment 2 bases; nucleotides outside the gene matches: 10. The CDR3 region is CAWSVGPGQRTYEQYF. The CDR3 DNA follows: TGTGCCTGGAGTGTAGGGCCGGGACAGAGAACCTACGAGCAGTACTTC.

Regarding this clonotype: An end of the junction differs from the germline gene, which may be a read error. This chain links TRBV28 with TRBJ2-1, with TRBD2 matching 15 bases. CDR1 and CDR2 from the germline V gene are MDHEN and SYDVKM. The CDR3 has 13 amino acids. CDR3 nucleotide sequence: TGTGCCAGCACCCGGACTAGCGGGAGGGGAAATCTCTTC. It codes for CASTRTSGRGNLF.

This clonotype was counted between two and nine times. Germline is not matched at one junction end, which may reflect a read error. The chain carries TRBV3-1 and TRBJ2-4, with D possibly matching TRBD2 (6 bases). The CDR3 is 14 amino acids. CDR1 is LGHDT and CDR2 is YNNKEL in the germline V gene (reference sequence). The CDR3 is CVSSQEALADIQYF. The CDR3, as DNA: TGTGTCAGCAGCCAAGAAGCACTAGCAGACATTCAGTACTTC.

This clonotype was counted between two and nine times. The V gene is TRBV5-1, the J gene TRBJ2-2; 9 bases are a match to TRBD1. The V gene's germline CDR1 is SGHRS and CDR2 YFSETQ. Trimming cost V 3 bases and J 3 bases; bases outside gene matches: 3. CDR3 length: 15 residues. The CDR3 here is CASSSRTGDTGELFF. CDR3 nucleotides: TGCGCCAGCAGCTCCAGGACAGGGGACACCGGGGAGCTGTTTTTT. Full variable domain (remainder filled in from reference TRBV5-1 and TRBJ2-2): KAGVTQTPRYLIKTRGQQVTLSCSPISGHRSVSWYQQTPGQGLQFLFEYFSETQRNKGNFPGRFSGRQFSNSRSEMNVSTLELGDSALYLCASSSRTGDTGELFFGEGSRLTVL.

This clonotype was picked up a small number of times. Written as DNA, the CDR3 is TGTGCCAGCAGTTACCGGGACAAAGCCCACGAGCAGTACTTC. Translating it yields CASSYRDKAHEQYF. The genes are TRBV27 and TRBJ2-7; D is perhaps TRBD1 (6 bases). CDR1 is MNHEY and CDR2 is SMNVEV in the germline V gene (reference sequence). The V end lost 4 bases, the J end lost 5 bases, and 15 bases lay between the germline ends. The CDR3 has 14 residues.

This clonotype has at least ten counts. J is TRBJ2-5 and V is TRBV9; TRBD1 agrees at 7 bases. This CDR3 is built from 15 residues. V shed 4 bases, J shed 4 bases, and the junction held 10 bases outside the gene matches. The V gene's germline CDR1 is SGDLS and CDR2 YYNGEE. CDR3 sequence (DNA): TGTGCCAGCAGCATCTCGACAGGGTCGGGAGAGACCCAGTACTTC. Translated, it gives CASSISTGSGETQYF.

This clonotype was counted a few times. One end of the junction fails to match germline, which may point to a read error. V gene TRBV12-5 combines with J gene TRBJ2-2; the D gene could be TRBD1 or TRBD2 (5 bases each). CDR3 length: 15 residues. From germline, CDR1 is LGHNT and CDR2 FRNRAP. The DNA of the CDR3 is TGTGCTGGTGGTTTGGGACCCGCGAACACCGGGGAGCTGTTTTTT. It specifies CAGGLGPANTGELFF.

With regard to this clonotype: Since a much larger clone is just one base distant, this may be a read error. This rearrangement joins TRBV28 to TRBJ2-1, with D perhaps matching TRBD2 (6 bases). This CDR3 has 16 amino acids. The germline CDR1 and CDR2 sequences are MDHEN and SYDVKM. The CDR3 DNA reads as TGTGCCGGCAGTCCTGCTAGCGCACGCTCCTACAATGAGCAGTTCTTC. It is translated as CAGSPASARSYNEQFF.

This clonotype was seen at least ten times. The chain links TRBV20-1 to TRBJ2-1; D is unclear. Trimming shortened V by 3 bases and J by 4 bases, and 16 bases separated the two germline ends. Germline V lookup: CDR1 DFQATT, CDR2 SNEGSKA (reference sequence). The CDR3 sequence is 15 residues long. Here the CDR3 DNA reads TGCAGTGCTAGCGGAACAAAAAGATTTTACAATGAGCAGTTCTTC. Its translation is CSASGTKRFYNEQFF.

The rearrangement uses TRBV5-1 and TRBJ2-1; TRBD1 aligns across 8 bases. V was pared by 4 bases and J by 4 bases, with 10 bases of the junction left unmatched. Germline assignment: CDR1 SGHRS and CDR2 YFSETQ. This CDR3 has 16 amino acids. The CDR3, as DNA: TGCGCCAGCAGCCCATACGGGACAGGTCTGTACAATGAGCAGTTCTTC. It yields the protein CASSPYGTGLYNEQFF.

This clonotype was seen more than once but under ten times. The chain joins TRBV6-5 to TRBJ2-5, with TRBD1 identical over 7 bases. Germline assignment: CDR1 MNHEY and CDR2 SVGAGI. This CDR3 contains 16 residues. The ends lost 4 bases at V and 5 bases at J; junction bases unmatched: 13. CDR3 DNA: TGTGCCAGCAGTTCCACGACAGGGAGTCGGATGGAGACCCAGTACTTC. It yields the protein CASSSTTGSRMETQYF.

V usage is TRBV12-3 or TRBV12-4 and J usage is TRBJ1-3; D uncertain. This CDR3 comprises 14 residues. Trimming stripped 6 bases from V and 4 bases from J, with 13 bases between. For the CDR3, the DNA is TGTGCCAGCAGCGAGGTATTCCTCGGAAACACCATATATTTT. Translation gives CASSEVFLGNTIYF.

This chain connects TRBV7-9 to TRBJ1-4; a possible D gene is TRBD1 (5 bases). In germline, CDR1 is SEHNR, CDR2 FQNEAQ (reference sequence). The CDR3 sequence is 16 residues long. The germline V and J ends were trimmed by 5 bases and 3 bases, with 16 bases remaining between them. For the CDR3, the DNA is TGTGCCAGCAGCCCAAGGCTGCAGGGAGCTAATGAAAAACTGTTTTTT. Translated: CASSPRLQGANEKLFF.

The sample holds many counts of this clonotype. The chain combines TRBV28 with TRBJ2-1; 10 bases map to TRBD2. With V trimmed by 3 bases and J by 4 bases, 3 bases remained unmatched. Germline V gene lookup returns CDR1 MDHEN and CDR2 SYDVKM. CDR3 length equals 15 residues. CDR3 nucleotides: TGTGCCAGCAGTTTCTTTAGCGGGAGGTACAATGAGCAGTTCTTC. This encodes CASSFFSGRYNEQFF.

This clonotype showed up just a few times. The V and J genes are TRBV3-1 and TRBJ1-2; D remains unclear. Germline values: CDR1 LGHDT, CDR2 YNNKEL (reference sequence). This CDR3 spans 15 amino acids. The germline V and J ends were trimmed by 5 bases and 1 base, with 14 bases remaining between them. CDR3 in DNA: TGTGCCAGCAGCTTTAGATTCGAAAGTAACTATGGCTACACCTTC. This sequence encodes CASSFRFESNYGYTF.

This clonotype was seen ten or more times. The V gene is TRBV7-2, the J gene TRBJ2-2, with unresolved D. Germline lookup yields CDR1 SGHTA and CDR2 FQGNSA. The CDR3 totals 15 residues. Trimming removed 7 bases at V and 6 bases at J, with 18 bases between. This chain's CDR3 is CASTPMSVNAGELFF. In DNA form, the CDR3 reads TGTGCCAGCACCCCAATGTCCGTAAATGCCGGGGAGCTGTTTTTT. The whole variable domain, filled in from reference TRBV7-2 and TRBJ2-2, reads GAGVSQSPSNKVTEKGKDVELRCDPISGHTALYWYRQSLGQGLEFLIYFQGNSAPDKSGLPSDRFSAERTGGSVSTLTIQRTQQEDSAVYLCASTPMSVNAGELFFGEGSRLTVL.

This chain links TRBV19 with TRBJ2-7, with D tentatively TRBD2 (5 bases). This CDR3 has 12 amino acids. V lost 10 bases to trimming and J lost 2 bases, with 12 bases between them. Germline values: CDR1 LNHDA, CDR2 SQIVND (reference sequence). CDR3 DNA sequence: TGTGCCACCGCGGGTGGGACCTACGAGCAGTACTTC. Its translation: CATAGGTYEQYF.

This clonotype was counted at least ten times. The chain couples TRBV6-1 to TRBJ2-1, with TRBD2 matching over 8 bases. V dropped 7 bases and J dropped 6; count of bases not matched to a gene: 11. CDR3 length: 15 residues. Germline assignment: CDR1 MNHNS and CDR2 SASEGT. For the CDR3, the DNA is TGTGCCAGCAAGAATTATGGGACTAGTCCCAATGAGCAGTTCTTC. This gives the protein CASKNYGTSPNEQFF.

This clonotype has more than one count but fewer than ten. The chain has TRBV7-2 and TRBJ2-2; maybe TRBD2 (6 bases). V lost 0 bases and J 4 bases, leaving 18 bases between the germline ends. The germline CDR1 and CDR2 sequences are SGHTA and FQGNSA. This CDR3 is 18 amino acids long. Here the CDR3 reads CASSLAVRGASSTGELFF. The CDR3 nucleotides read TGTGCCAGCAGCTTAGCGGTGCGGGGAGCGAGCTCCACCGGGGAGCTGTTTTTT.

This clonotype was counted at least ten times. This chain connects TRBV6-1 to TRBJ2-7; D is possibly TRBD1 or TRBD2 (5 bases each). The CDR3 covers 16 residues. The germline gives CDR1 MNHNS, CDR2 SASEGT. Between the trimmed V and J ends, which lost 4 bases and 0 bases, there was a span of 16 bases. The CDR3: CASSAPRAGGSYEQYF. The CDR3 nucleotides are TGTGCCAGCAGTGCTCCCAGGGCTGGGGGCTCCTACGAGCAGTACTTC.

This clonotype showed up just a few times. The V and J genes are TRBV6-1 and TRBJ1-1; D ambiguous. Germline assignment: CDR1 MNHNS and CDR2 SASEGT. The V and J ends lost 8 bases and 4 bases respectively, with 14 bases between them. This CDR3 is built from 13 residues. In DNA, the CDR3 is TGTGCCAGCCGGGCCCATTCGGGCACTGAAGCTTTCTTT. Translation: CASRAHSGTEAFF.

This chain joins TRBV6-2 or TRBV6-3 and TRBJ2-7; TRBD2 matches 9 bases. Germline V gives CDR1 MNHEY, CDR2 SVGEGT. Germline trimming cut 5 bases from V and 7 bases from J; bases unmatched to any gene: 9. CDR3 length equals 14 residues. The CDR3 DNA follows: TGTGCCAGCAGTCCCGGGACTAGCCTAGGGGAGCAGTACTTC. It translates to CASSPGTSLGEQYF.

At least ten counts were recorded for this clonotype. The CDR3 here is CASSPPSGIREKLFF. CDR3 nucleotide sequence: TGTGCCAGCTCACCACCGTCCGGGATTCGTGAAAAACTGTTTTTT. The rearrangement joins TRBV18 to TRBJ1-4; D not certain. The CDR3 length is 15 residues. Trimming shortened V by 0 bases and J by 7 bases, and 12 bases separated the two germline ends. Per the germline V gene, CDR1 is KGHSH and CDR2 is LQKENI.

Only a few counts were recorded for this clonotype. The chain uses TRBV14 and TRBJ2-7; D may be TRBD1 (5 bases). Deletions cut 1 base from V and 6 bases from J, with 10 bases between. The germline V gene has CDR1 SGHDN and CDR2 FVKESK. The CDR3 has 13 residues. This chain's CDR3 is CASSQVGQPEQYF. Here the CDR3 DNA reads TGTGCCAGCAGCCAAGTAGGACAACCCGAGCAGTACTTC.

The table lists this clonotype with many counts. The V call is TRBV12-3 or TRBV12-4, the J call TRBJ1-5, with 10 bases identical to TRBD1. V lost 4 bases to trimming and J lost 2 bases; unmatched junction nucleotides: 8. The CDR3 totals 17 residues. The CDR3 region is CASSSHPGTGGNQPQHF. The CDR3 nucleotides are TGTGCCAGCAGTTCACATCCCGGGACAGGGGGCAATCAGCCCCAGCATTTT.

The table lists this clonotype with many counts. The chain carries TRBV12-3 or TRBV12-4 and TRBJ2-1; D is ambiguous. CDR3 length equals 13 residues. V was pared by 1 base and J by 9 bases, with 10 bases between. CDR3 in amino acids: CASSLGSFREQFF. The CDR3 region has the DNA TGTGCCAGCAGTTTAGGGTCCTTCCGTGAGCAGTTCTTC.

In this sample, this clonotype turned up many times. The chain uses TRBV7-3 and TRBJ2-1, with D perhaps matching TRBD1 (6 bases). The CDR3 has 14 residues. From germline, CDR1 is SGHTA and CDR2 FQGTGA. Trimming took off 2 bases at V and 5 bases at J, with 10 bases between the two ends. The CDR3 coding sequence is TGTGCCAGCAGCTTAGGCCCAGGGGACAATGAGCAGTTCTTC. Translated: CASSLGPGDNEQFF.

This clonotype was observed many times. The genes are TRBV6-1 and TRBJ1-4; D call uncertain. The CDR3 is 14 residues long. V was shortened by 4 bases and J by 8 bases, with 14 bases between the two germline ends. Germline CDR1 reads MNHNS; CDR2 reads SASEGT. The CDR3 coding sequence is TGTGCCAGCAGTGTGAACTCGCGTGGGGAAAAACTGTTTTTT. It yields the protein CASSVNSRGEKLFF.

This clonotype was picked up many times. This sequence joins TRBV2 and TRBJ2-1, with no clear D. Germline CDR1 is SNHLY and CDR2 is FYNNEI. CDR3 length: 15 amino acids. The ends were cut back, 8 bases at V and 1 base at J, with 15 bases in the middle. The CDR3 DNA is TGTGCCAGCGGCCCGTCGCCAGGTTCCTACAATGAGCAGTTCTTC. Translating it yields CASGPSPGSYNEQFF. Variable domain in full (rest from reference TRBV2 and TRBJ2-1): EPEVTQTPSHQVTQMGQEVILRCVPISNHLYFYWYRQILGQKVEFLVSFYNNEISEKSEIFDDQFSVERPDGSNFTLKIRSTKLEDSAMYFCASGPSPGSYNEQFFGPGTRLTVL.

The chain employs TRBV6-2 or TRBV6-3 and TRBJ2-2, with no clear D. Germline V gene data show CDR1 as MNHEY and CDR2 as SVGEGT. The CDR3 loop spans 13 amino acids. Trimming left V 7 bases short and J 2 bases short, with 8 bases between. The chain's CDR3 is CASTLPNTGELFF. The DNA of the CDR3 is TGTGCCAGCACCCTCCCAAACACCGGGGAGCTGTTTTTT.